One sample yielded the 21 T cell receptor beta chains listed below, sequenced in a study of cytomegalovirus exposure and HLA in healthy donors (dated 2017 in TCRdb). The library relied on the immunoSEQ multiplex PCR assay. For the multiplex PCR, a mixture combining 60 forward primers for TCR Vbeta segments and 13 reverse primers for TCR Jbeta segments was used. This is the immuneACCESS table as TCRdb keeps it, with only in-frame sequences that have V and J called. A part of the clones is gone; compared with another copy, unresolved V genes explain less than half, and the rest is unexplained. The sample has about 160,000 clones on record, 75% to 90% of them singletons. Under 2% of the sample goes to the ten largest clones. The sequenced material came from PBMCs. Receptor source: a woman aged 18-30 years in good health and CMV-seronegative.

The CDR3 nucleotides read TGTGCCAGCAGCTTAGGGGCGGCTAGCGGGTACAATGAGCAGTTCTTC. This sequence encodes CASSLGAASGYNEQFF. The chain combines TRBV7-9 with TRBJ2-1; 8 bases match TRBD2. This CDR3 region has 16 residues. V was clipped by 1 base and J by 4 bases; unmatched bases: 6. Germline V gene lookup returns CDR1 SEHNR and CDR2 FQNEAQ (reference sequence).

This rearrangement joins TRBV28 to TRBJ2-2; 11 bases are a match to TRBD1. The ends lost 3 bases at V and 5 bases at J; junction bases unmatched: 5. Germline values: CDR1 MDHEN, CDR2 SYDVKM. CDR3 length: 16 amino acids. The CDR3 nucleotides are TGTGCCAGCAGTTTCCCGGACAGGGGGCGAACCGGGGAGCTGTTTTTT. This sequence encodes CASSFPDRGRTGELFF.

This clone has just a few counts. This chain joins TRBV25-1 and TRBJ2-5, with TRBD1 matching over 8 bases. Germline trimming cut 7 bases from V and 4 bases from J; bases unmatched to any gene: 5. CDR3 size: 13 residues. Germline V lookup: CDR1 MGHDK, CDR2 SYGVNS. CDR3 in amino acids: CASKDRVTETQYF. CDR3 sequence (DNA): TGTGCCAGCAAGGACAGGGTTACAGAGACCCAGTACTTC. The full variable domain, rest sourced from reference TRBV25-1 and TRBJ2-5, is EADIYQTPRYLVIGTGKKITLECSQTMGHDKMYWYQQDPGMELHLIHYSYGVNSTEKGDLSSESTVSRIRTEHFPLTLESARPSHTSQYLCASKDRVTETQYFGPGTRLLVL.

The chain joins TRBV10-2 to TRBJ2-5, with 10 bases fitting TRBD1. There are 14 residues in the CDR3. After removal of 7 bases from V and 5 bases from J, the junction contained 7 bases not matched to a gene. Germline V CDR1 and CDR2: WSHSY, SAAADI. The chain's CDR3 is CASKRDRGKETQYF. The CDR3, as DNA: TGCGCCAGCAAGAGGGACAGGGGTAAGGAGACCCAGTACTTC.

The rearrangement joins TRBV9 to TRBJ1-2; TRBD1 agrees at 10 bases. The CDR3 is 16 residues long. Germline assignment: CDR1 SGDLS and CDR2 YYNGEE. Trimming at V came to 2 bases and at J to 4 bases, leaving 8 bases not matched to a gene. The CDR3 reads CASSVGPGQGFYGYTF. In nucleotides, the CDR3 is TGTGCCAGCAGCGTGGGGCCGGGACAGGGGTTCTATGGCTACACCTTC. Complete variable domain (other parts from reference TRBV9 and TRBJ1-2): DSGVTQTPKHLITATGQRVTLRCSPRSGDLSVYWYQQSLDQGLQFLIQYYNGEERAKGNILERFSAQQFPDLHSELNLSSLELGDSALYFCASSVGPGQGFYGYTFGSGTRLTVV.

The V gene is TRBV7-8, the J gene TRBJ1-3; 7 bases map to TRBD1. The CDR3 consists of 15 residues. CDR1 and CDR2 from the germline V gene are SGHVS and FQNEAQ. Trimming cost V 5 bases and J 4 bases; bases outside gene matches: 8. CDR3 nucleotides: TGTGCCAGCAGCGGGAACACAGGGGCGGGAAACACCATATATTTT. As protein: CASSGNTGAGNTIYF.

This clone came up once. The V gene is TRBV10-3, the J gene TRBJ2-7; TRBD1 matches at 9 bases. CDR1 is ENHRY and CDR2 is SYGVKD in the germline V gene. J gave up 0 bases and V 2 bases, and 20 bases lay outside the gene matches. The CDR3 length is 21 residues. The CDR3 reads CAISEGEVSGTGLRSSYEQYF. DNA of the CDR3: TGTGCCATCAGTGAGGGGGAGGTCTCGGGGACAGGGCTCCGGAGCTCCTACGAGCAGTACTTC.

The chain recombines TRBV19 with TRBJ2-3; 11 bases fit TRBD2. The CDR3 is made up of 16 amino acids. V trimming: 5 bases; J trimming: 3 bases; junction bases outside the gene matches: 7. Germline CDR1 and CDR2: LNHDA and SQIVND (reference sequence). The CDR3 region has the DNA TGTGCCAGTAGTTTTAGCGGGAGGGCCGGGACAGATACGCAGTATTTT. Translating it yields CASSFSGRAGTDTQYF. The full variable domain, completed using reference TRBV19 and TRBJ2-3, is DGGITQSPKYLFRKEGQNVTLSCEQNLNHDAMYWYRQDPGQGLRLIYYSQIVNDFQKGDIAEGYSVSREKKESFPLTVTSAQKNPTAFYLCASSFSGRAGTDTQYFGPGTRLTVL.

This clone has only one observation. The V gene is TRBV4-1, the J gene TRBJ1-6, with TRBD1 matching over 8 bases. Germline CDR1 MGHRA, CDR2 YSYEKL. Trimming took 2 bases from V and 7 from J; bases not matched to a gene: 7. The length of the CDR3 is 16 residues. CDR3 region: CASSQRGQAGNSPLHF. As DNA, the CDR3 is TGCGCCAGCAGCCAACGGGGACAGGCGGGGAATTCACCCCTCCACTTT.

The rearrangement links TRBV19 to TRBJ1-2; D is unclear. The CDR3 is 16 residues long. With 6 bases removed from V and 4 bases from J, the gap between germline ends came to 21 bases. CDR1 LNHDA and CDR2 SQIVND come from the germline V gene (reference sequence). Here the CDR3 reads CASSRREPTSFYGYTF. CDR3 bases: TGTGCCAGTAGCCGGCGGGAGCCTACCAGTTTCTATGGCTACACCTTC.

The J gene is TRBJ2-3, the V gene TRBV29-1; TRBD1 matches at 8 bases. The CDR3 is 15 residues long. Germline V lookup: CDR1 SQVTM, CDR2 ANQGSEA. V shed 6 bases, J shed 4 bases, and the junction held 12 bases outside the gene matches. CDR3 DNA: TGCAGCGTCCGACAGGCGACAGGGGCGGCAGATACGCAGTATTTT. It is translated as CSVRQATGAADTQYF.

The chain uses TRBV28 and TRBJ2-7; the D gene is possibly TRBD2 (6 bases). CDR3 length: 16 residues. The V end was cut by 5 bases, the J end by 0 bases, with 17 bases between. The germline V gene has CDR1 MDHEN and CDR2 SYDVKM. CDR3 sequence reads: CASSLAGSGNSYEQYF. The CDR3 coding sequence is TGTGCCAGCAGTCTGGCGGGTAGCGGAAACTCCTACGAGCAGTACTTC.

V and J are TRBV29-1 and TRBJ2-6; a possible D gene is TRBD1 (6 bases). CDR3 length equals 17 residues. V was shortened by 3 bases and J by 4 bases, with 19 bases between the two germline ends. Germline loops: CDR1 SQVTM, CDR2 ANQGSEA. The CDR3: CSVEQEGHPRGANVLTF. The CDR3 DNA reads TGCAGCGTTGAGCAAGAGGGACATCCGCGGGGGGCCAACGTCCTGACTTTC.

This chain connects TRBV19 to TRBJ2-7; D gene unclear. The CDR3 length is 13 residues. V lost 7 bases, J lost 2 bases, and 12 bases lay in between. Germline V gene data show CDR1 as LNHDA and CDR2 as SQIVND (reference sequence). The CDR3 here is CASTKSDAYEQYF. The CDR3 bases are TGTGCCAGTACCAAGTCAGATGCCTACGAGCAGTACTTC.

The genes are TRBV6-5 and TRBJ1-4; TRBD1 matches 9 bases. Trimming cost V 6 bases and J 10 bases; bases outside gene matches: 6. This CDR3 is 13 amino acids long. CDR1 and CDR2 (germline): MNHEY, SVGAGI. In DNA, the CDR3 is TGTGCCAGCAGGGCGACAGGGGGTGGAAAACTGTTTTTT. Its translation is CASRATGGGKLFF.

V usage is TRBV4-2 and J usage is TRBJ2-2, with a possible D match to TRBD2 (5 bases). V lost 0 bases and J lost 4, with 9 bases in between. Germline V gene data show CDR1 as LGHNA and CDR2 as YNFKEQ. The CDR3 runs 15 residues. Here the CDR3 DNA reads TGTGCCAGCAGCCAAGACACCAGCGGCACCGGGGAGCTGTTTTTT. Its protein is CASSQDTSGTGELFF.

The gene calls are TRBV10-1 and TRBJ1-2; 7 nucleotides line up with TRBD1. Germline loops: CDR1 WNHNN, CDR2 SYGVQD (reference sequence). The junction had 8 bases not matched to a gene; V was cut back by 6 bases and J by 7 bases. The CDR3 contains 13 residues. CDR3 DNA: TGCGCCAGCAGCATGGACAGGCGAGGTGGCTACACCTTC. Residues: CASSMDRRGGYTF.

This chain joins TRBV18 and TRBJ2-3; D is perhaps TRBD2 (6 bases). V lost 5 bases and J 2 bases, leaving 8 bases between the germline ends. The CDR3 runs to 13 residues. Germline CDR1 reads KGHSH; CDR2 reads LQKENI. The CDR3 DNA sequence: TGTGCCAGCTCAGGGACTCTCACAGATACGCAGTATTTT. The encoded protein is CASSGTLTDTQYF.

The chain employs TRBV27 and TRBJ2-7; D unresolved. Germline-derived CDR1 and CDR2 are MNHEY and SMNVEV (reference sequence). This CDR3 region has 14 residues. The V gene lost 3 bases and the J gene lost 2 bases, with 11 bases spanning the gap. CDR3 nucleotides: TGTGCCAGCAGTTTTTCGGCGGATACCTACGAGCAGTACTTC. Translation gives CASSFSADTYEQYF.

This clone showed up just a few times. The chain joins TRBV27 to TRBJ1-2, with 8 bases fitting TRBD1. The CDR3 is 14 amino acids. The germline V gene encodes CDR1 MNHEY and CDR2 SMNVEV (reference sequence). Losses at the gene ends were 2 bases for V and 2 bases for J; bases not matched to a gene: 1. CDR3 region: CASSLDRGNYGYTF. CDR3 DNA: TGTGCCAGCAGTTTAGACAGGGGAAACTATGGCTACACCTTC.

Only one count was recorded for this clone. The rearrangement joins TRBV5-1 to TRBJ2-1; the match to TRBD2 covers 10 bases. The CDR3 runs 15 residues. Trimming took 2 bases from V and 7 from J; bases not matched to a gene: 6. Germline V lookup: CDR1 SGHRS, CDR2 YFSETQ. In DNA, the CDR3 is TGCGCCAGCAGCTTCCTAGCGGGGGCGGAGAATGAGCAGTTCTTC. This translates into CASSFLAGAENEQFF. Filled out from reference TRBV5-1 and TRBJ2-1, the complete variable domain reads KAGVTQTPRYLIKTRGQQVTLSCSPISGHRSVSWYQQTPGQGLQFLFEYFSETQRNKGNFPGRFSGRQFSNSRSEMNVSTLELGDSALYLCASSFLAGAENEQFFGPGTRLTVL.